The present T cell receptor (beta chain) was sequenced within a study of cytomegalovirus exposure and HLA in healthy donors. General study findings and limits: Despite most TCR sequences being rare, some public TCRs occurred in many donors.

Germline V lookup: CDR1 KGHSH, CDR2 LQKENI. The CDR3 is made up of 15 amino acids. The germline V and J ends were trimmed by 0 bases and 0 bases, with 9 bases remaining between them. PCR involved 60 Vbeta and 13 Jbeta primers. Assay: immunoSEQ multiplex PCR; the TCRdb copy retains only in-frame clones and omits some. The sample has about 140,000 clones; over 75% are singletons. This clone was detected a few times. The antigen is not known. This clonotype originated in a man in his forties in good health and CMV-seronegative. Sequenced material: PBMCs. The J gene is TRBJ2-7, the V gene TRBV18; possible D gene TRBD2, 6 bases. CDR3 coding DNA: TGTGCCAGCTCACCACCGCAGCGGGTCTCCTACGAGCAGTACTTC. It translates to CASSPPQRVSYEQYF.